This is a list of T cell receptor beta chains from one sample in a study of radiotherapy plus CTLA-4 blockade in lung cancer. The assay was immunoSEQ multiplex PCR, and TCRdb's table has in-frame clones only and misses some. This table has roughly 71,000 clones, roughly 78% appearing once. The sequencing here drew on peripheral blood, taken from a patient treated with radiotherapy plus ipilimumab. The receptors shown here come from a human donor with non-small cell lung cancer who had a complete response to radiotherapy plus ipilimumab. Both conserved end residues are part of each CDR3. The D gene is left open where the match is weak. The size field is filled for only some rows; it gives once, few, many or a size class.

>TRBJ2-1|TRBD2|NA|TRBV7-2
CASSYSSGGANNEQFF
TGTGCCAGCAGCTACTCTAGCGGGGGGGCCAACAATGAGCAGTTCTTC
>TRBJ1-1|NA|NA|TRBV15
CATSAYGMDTEAFF
TGTGCCACCAGCGCTTATGGGATGGACACTGAAGCTTTCTTT
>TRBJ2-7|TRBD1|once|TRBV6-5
CASSFGTAYEQYF
TGTGCCAGCAGTTTTGGGACAGCCTACGAGCAGTACTTC
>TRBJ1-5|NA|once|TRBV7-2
CASSPGRNQPQHF
TGTGCCAGCAGCCCAGGGCGGAATCAGCCCCAGCATTTT
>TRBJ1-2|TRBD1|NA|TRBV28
CASSNTDRAGGYTF
TGTGCCAGCAGTAATACCGACAGGGCGGGGGGCTACACCTTC
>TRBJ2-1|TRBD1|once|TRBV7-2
CASSGPRQGASYNEQFF
TGTGCCAGCAGCGGACCGAGACAGGGGGCCTCCTACAATGAGCAGTTCTTC
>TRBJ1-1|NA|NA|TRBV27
CASSPWGNTEAFF
TGTGCCAGCAGTCCCTGGGGGAACACTGAAGCTTTCTTT
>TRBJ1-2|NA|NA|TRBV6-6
CASSYTRGENGYTF
TGTGCCAGCAGTTACACCAGGGGAGAGAATGGCTACACCTTC
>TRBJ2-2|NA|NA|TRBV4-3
CASSQGSAGELFF
TGCGCCAGCAGCCAAGGGTCGGCCGGGGAGCTGTTTTTT
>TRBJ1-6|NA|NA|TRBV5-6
CASSLYLSSYNSPLHF
TGTGCCAGCAGCTTGTACTTGAGCTCCTATAATTCACCCCTCCACTTT
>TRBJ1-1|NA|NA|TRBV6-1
CASSPVREPNTEAFF
TGTGCCAGCAGCCCGGTGAGGGAACCCAACACTGAAGCTTTCTTT
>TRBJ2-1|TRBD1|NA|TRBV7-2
CASSFPDRAHEQFF
TGTGCCAGCAGCTTCCCGGACAGGGCCCATGAGCAGTTCTTC
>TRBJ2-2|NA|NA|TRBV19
CASRDLPSGELFF
TGTGCCAGTAGGGACTTACCGTCCGGGGAGCTGTTTTTT
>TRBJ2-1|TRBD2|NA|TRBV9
CASSVALAGGHNEQFF
TGTGCCAGCAGCGTAGCGCTAGCGGGAGGGCACAATGAGCAGTTCTTC
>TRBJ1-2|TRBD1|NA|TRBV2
CASSTTGAGYTF
TGTGCCAGCAGTACCACAGGGGCCGGCTACACCTTC
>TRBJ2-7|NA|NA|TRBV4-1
CASSQAGGEQYF
TGCGCCAGCAGCCAAGCAGGGGGGGAGCAGTACTTC